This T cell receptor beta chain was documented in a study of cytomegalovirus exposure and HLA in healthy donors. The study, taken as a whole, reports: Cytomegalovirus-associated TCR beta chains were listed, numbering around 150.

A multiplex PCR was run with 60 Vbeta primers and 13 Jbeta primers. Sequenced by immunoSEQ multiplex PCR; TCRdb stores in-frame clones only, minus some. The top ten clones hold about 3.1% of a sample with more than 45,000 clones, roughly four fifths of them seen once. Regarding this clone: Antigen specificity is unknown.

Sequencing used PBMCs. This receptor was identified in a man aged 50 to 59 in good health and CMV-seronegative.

The CDR3 is CASSLVGASYNEQFF. The CDR3 nucleotides are TGTGCCAGCAGCTTAGTGGGGGCTTCCTACAATGAGCAGTTCTTC. The chain joins TRBV11-2 to TRBJ2-1; D perhaps matches TRBD1 (6 bases). CDR1 and CDR2 (germline): SGHAT, FQNNGV. Trimming stripped 1 base from V and 1 base from J, with 8 bases between. The CDR3 contains 15 residues.